What follows are 17 T cell receptor beta chains derived from one specimen sequenced in a study of blood T cell repertoires in COVID-19. This table comes from immunoSEQ multiplex PCR, and its TCRdb copy is limited to in-frame clones, with some not included. The sample consists of roughly 150,000 clones, approximately 88% of them appearing once. The specimen sequenced was PBMCs or T cells enriched from blood (not recorded which). All receptors derive from a man between 65 and 85 years old who had been exposed to COVID-19.

This chain joins TRBV3-1 (or the pseudogene TRBV3-2) and TRBJ2-1, with 15 bases matching TRBD2. J gave up 6 bases and V 4 bases, and 7 bases lay outside the gene matches. Looked up from germline, CDR1 is LGHDT and CDR2 is YNNKEL (reference sequence). The CDR3 consists of 17 residues. The CDR3: CASSRTSGRALGNEQFF. For the CDR3, the DNA is TGTGCCAGCAGCCGGACTAGCGGGAGGGCCCTCGGCAATGAGCAGTTCTTC.

This sequence joins TRBV9 and TRBJ2-1, with TRBD1 as a possible D gene (6 bases). CDR1 is SGDLS and CDR2 is YYNGEE in the germline V gene. The CDR3 is 11 residues long. The ends were cut back, 3 bases at V and 15 bases at J, with 13 bases in the middle. CDR3 sequence: CASSAQGILFF. The CDR3 bases are TGTGCCAGCAGCGCGCAGGGGATTCTGTTCTTC.

This clone was detected a few times. V and J are TRBV11-3 and TRBJ2-3, with TRBD2 matching over 10 bases. The CDR3 totals 16 residues. In germline, CDR1 is SGHNT, CDR2 YENEEA. V shed 5 bases and J 4 bases; nucleotides not matched to a gene: 9. In nucleotides, the CDR3 is TGTGCCAGCAGCGTGGGTTTAGCGGGAGGATCAGATACGCAGTATTTT. This gives the protein CASSVGLAGGSDTQYF.

The gene calls are TRBV28 and TRBJ2-1, with 10 bases aligning to TRBD1. CDR3 length: 15 amino acids. The V gene end was trimmed by 4 bases and the J gene end by 7 bases; junction bases not matched to a gene: 7. Germline lookup yields CDR1 MDHEN and CDR2 SYDVKM. CDR3 amino acids: CASSWSGTGANEQFF. CDR3 nucleotides: TGTGCCAGCAGTTGGTCCGGGACAGGGGCAAATGAGCAGTTCTTC.

This chain joins TRBV13 and TRBJ1-5; 9 bases align to TRBD1. V was clipped by 5 bases and J by 4 bases; unmatched bases: 9. This CDR3 contains 16 residues. Germline-derived CDR1 and CDR2 are PRHDT and FYEKMQ (reference sequence). The CDR3 reads CASSLRTGEDNQPQHF. Here the CDR3 DNA reads TGTGCCAGCAGCCTAAGGACAGGGGAAGATAATCAGCCCCAGCATTTT.

The V call is TRBV6-1, the J call TRBJ1-1; 7 bases line up with TRBD1. Germline assignment: CDR1 MNHNS and CDR2 SASEGT. After removal of 2 bases from V and 4 bases from J, the junction contained 4 bases not matched to a gene. CDR3 length: 14 residues. In DNA, the CDR3 is TGTGCCAGCAGTGAACAGGGGGTCCGCACTGAAGCTTTCTTT. This sequence encodes CASSEQGVRTEAFF.

J is TRBJ1-2 and V is TRBV18; 8 positions agree with TRBD1. The germline V gene encodes CDR1 KGHSH and CDR2 LQKENI. Trimming cost V 0 bases and J 5 bases; bases outside gene matches: 8. The CDR3 consists of 16 residues. For the CDR3, the DNA is TGTGCCAGCTCACCACCGAAGGCAGGGGGCGATTATGGCTACACCTTC. This encodes CASSPPKAGGDYGYTF.

This chain uses TRBV4-3 with TRBJ2-3; TRBD2 agrees at 16 bases. J gave up 6 bases and V 3 bases, and 3 bases lay outside the gene matches. The CDR3 length is 16 residues. Germline values: CDR1 LGHNA, CDR2 YSLEER. Here the CDR3 reads CASSQGLAGGQDTQYF. The CDR3 coding sequence is TGCGCCAGCAGCCAGGGACTAGCGGGGGGGCAGGATACGCAGTATTTT.

The chain carries TRBV10-3 and TRBJ2-7; D unclear. Trimming removed 2 bases at V and 4 bases at J, with 9 bases between. The germline gives CDR1 ENHRY, CDR2 SYGVKD. The length of the CDR3 is 13 residues. CDR3 protein: CAISEGVLYEQYF. The DNA of the CDR3 is TGTGCCATCAGTGAGGGAGTCCTGTACGAGCAGTACTTC.

V is TRBV7-2 and J is TRBJ1-1, with TRBD1 as a possible D gene (5 bases). The V gene's germline CDR1 is SGHTA and CDR2 FQGNSA. The CDR3 has 16 amino acids. Trimming cost V 3 bases and J 0 bases, with 14 bases left between them. The CDR3 DNA reads TGTGCCAGCAGCTTCTTAGGGACTCTTATGAACACTGAAGCTTTCTTT. Its protein product is CASSFLGTLMNTEAFF. The full variable domain, rest sourced from reference TRBV7-2 and TRBJ1-1, is GAGVSQSPSNKVTEKGKDVELRCDPISGHTALYWYRQSLGQGLEFLIYFQGNSAPDKSGLPSDRFSAERTGGSVSTLTIQRTQQEDSAVYLCASSFLGTLMNTEAFFGQGTRLTVV.

This chain uses TRBV29-1 with TRBJ2-7; 8 bases are a match to TRBD2. The germline V gene encodes CDR1 SQVTM and CDR2 ANQGSEA. CDR3 length equals 12 residues. V lost 7 bases to trimming and J lost 6 bases; unmatched junction nucleotides: 8. CDR3 DNA: TGCAGCGCGGGGACTAGAGGAGGCGAGCAGTACTTC. This codes for CSAGTRGGEQYF.

The chain links TRBV2 to TRBJ1-5; 7 bases are shared with TRBD1. The length of the CDR3 is 16 residues. The V gene end was trimmed by 3 bases and the J gene end by 1 base; junction bases not matched to a gene: 6. Germline V lookup: CDR1 SNHLY, CDR2 FYNNEI. CDR3 coding DNA: TGTGCCAGCAGTGACGACAGGGTAGGGAGCAATCAGCCCCAGCATTTT. The encoded protein is CASSDDRVGSNQPQHF. Based on the CDR3 plus reference TRBV2 and TRBJ1-5, the full variable domain is EPEVTQTPSHQVTQMGQEVILRCVPISNHLYFYWYRQILGQKVEFLVSFYNNEISEKSEIFDDQFSVERPDGSNFTLKIRSTKLEDSAMYFCASSDDRVGSNQPQHFGDGTRLSIL.

The chain has TRBV19 and TRBJ1-5, with TRBD1 matching 7 bases. This CDR3 is 15 amino acids long. Germline CDR1 is LNHDA and CDR2 is SQIVND (reference sequence). The J segment lost 6 bases and the V segment lost 5 bases, leaving 10 bases of the junction unmatched. CDR3 sequence (DNA): TGTGCCAGTAGTGCTGGGACAGCCGGCAGTCAGCCCCAGCATTTT. It yields the protein CASSAGTAGSQPQHF.

The CDR3 nucleotides read TGTGCCAGCAGCCTAGACCCGGGATCCGAAGCTTTCTTT. This codes for CASSLDPGSEAFF. The chain combines TRBV9 with TRBJ1-1, with no clear D. Per the germline V gene, CDR1 is SGDLS and CDR2 is YYNGEE. The CDR3 has 13 amino acids. V lost 4 bases, J lost 8 bases, and 15 bases lay in between.

The chain joins TRBV5-1 to TRBJ2-7, with 8 bases lining up with TRBD1. With 2 bases clipped from V and 3 bases from J, the junction kept 4 bases outside the gene matches. The germline gives CDR1 SGHRS, CDR2 YFSETQ. There are 14 residues in the CDR3. The CDR3 coding sequence is TGCGCCAGCAGCTTCGGGGACAGGTTCTACGAGCAGTACTTC. Translating it yields CASSFGDRFYEQYF.

The J gene is TRBJ1-5, the V gene TRBV19; 8 bases are a match to TRBD1. Germline CDR1 reads LNHDA; CDR2 reads SQIVND (reference sequence). V shed 2 bases, J shed 2 bases, and the junction held 5 bases outside the gene matches. The CDR3 length is 16 residues. In DNA form, the CDR3 reads TGTGCCAGTAGTATACGGACGGGACAGGGCAATCAGCCCCAGCATTTT. Its translation: CASSIRTGQGNQPQHF.

This chain links TRBV5-1 with TRBJ2-3; 13 nucleotides line up with TRBD2. The length of the CDR3 is 15 residues. The V gene end was trimmed by 4 bases and the J gene end by 7 bases; junction bases not matched to a gene: 6. The germline V gene has CDR1 SGHRS and CDR2 YFSETQ. The CDR3 nucleotides read TGCGCCAGCAGCCTGGGACTAGCGGGAATCAATACGCAGTATTTT. Protein: CASSLGLAGINTQYF. The entire variable domain, with the rest obtained from reference TRBV5-1 and TRBJ2-3, is as follows: KAGVTQTPRYLIKTRGQQVTLSCSPISGHRSVSWYQQTPGQGLQFLFEYFSETQRNKGNFPGRFSGRQFSNSRSEMNVSTLELGDSALYLCASSLGLAGINTQYFGPGTRLTVL.